This T cell receptor beta chain was profiled in a study of CD8 T cells in Susac syndrome. An input of about 0.5 to 1 ug of RNA was subjected to reverse transcription using random hexamers. One entry per CDR3 protein, called by TCRdb with MiXCR from the immunoSEQ multiplex PCR reads. This sample carries roughly 80,000 distinct CDR3 sequences, about 92% of them seen once, and the ten largest clones take more than 0.5%. V gave up 1 base and J gave up 1 base, with 7 bases separating them. The CDR3 sequence is 13 residues long. Germline CDR1 is DFQATT and CDR2 is SNEGSKA (reference sequence). This receptor was taken from a human donor with Susac syndrome. This rearrangement joins TRBV20-1 to TRBJ1-1; D unresolved. Specimen: CD4+ T cells from PBMCs. CDR3 protein: CSARADPNTEAFF. The CDR3 nucleotides read TGCAGTGCTAGAGCCGACCCGAACACTGAAGCTTTCTTT.